Reported below is one T cell receptor beta chain. This specimen comes from a study of monozygotic twins with inflammatory bowel disease. Per the germline V gene, CDR1 is KGHDR and CDR2 is SFDVKD. CDR3 length: 16 residues. TCRdb re-analyzed the 5' RACE reads; it lists each CDR3 protein once, without DNA. The sample's table shows around 400,000 distinct CDR3 sequences. This rearrangement joins TRBV24-1 to TRBJ1-5; absent DNA, TCRdb's TRBD1 call cannot be checked. The source material was blood. The source of this sequence is a human donor with ulcerative colitis or Crohn's disease, or a healthy co-twin of an affected twin (not recorded which). This CDR3 is CATSVGTGRNDQPQHF.